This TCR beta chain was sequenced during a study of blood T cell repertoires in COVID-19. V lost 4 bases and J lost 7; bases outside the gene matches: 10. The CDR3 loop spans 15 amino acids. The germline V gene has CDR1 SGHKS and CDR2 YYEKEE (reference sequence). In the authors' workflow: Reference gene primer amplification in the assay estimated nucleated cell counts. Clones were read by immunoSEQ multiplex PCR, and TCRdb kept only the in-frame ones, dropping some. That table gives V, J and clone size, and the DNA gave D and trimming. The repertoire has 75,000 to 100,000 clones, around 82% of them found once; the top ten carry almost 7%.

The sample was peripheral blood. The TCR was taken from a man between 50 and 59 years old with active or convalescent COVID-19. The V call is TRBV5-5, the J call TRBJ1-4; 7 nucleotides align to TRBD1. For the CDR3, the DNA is TGTGCCAGCAGCATTTTACCGGGACAGACTGAAAAACTGTTTTTT. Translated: CASSILPGQTEKLFF.